A single sample gave rise to the 21 T cell receptor beta chains below, sequenced in a study of T cells in women clearing cervical HPV infection. Clones were sequenced by immunoSEQ multiplex PCR, and TCRdb holds only the in-frame ones, with some missing. This table holds fewer than 35,000 clones. Material: blood buffy coat. The source is a woman aged 18 to 69 with a cervical HPV16 infection that either progressed to CIN3+ or cleared (not recorded which).

CDR3 amino acids: CASSPGTGGTYDYTF. The DNA read from the CDR3 is TGTGCCAGCAGTCCCGGGACAGGGGGCACCTACGAC. This rearrangement joins TRBV6-2 or TRBV6-3 to TRBJ1-2, with 12 bases fitting TRBD1. The read terminates 3 residues ahead of where the CDR3 ends, so the germline J gene completes it. Per the germline V gene, CDR1 is MNHEY and CDR2 is SVGEGT. The CDR3 spans 15 residues.

For this clone: Read sequence stops 3 residues before the CDR3 end, and the germline J gene provides the missing end. The chain carries TRBV30 and TRBJ1-1; no firm D call. The CDR3 has 13 amino acids. The germline CDR1 and CDR2 sequences are GTSNPN and SVGIG (reference sequence). CDR3 DNA (partial): TGTGCCTGGAGTGTGACGTACACAGATACG. As protein: CAWSVTYTDT. The entire CDR3 reads CAWSVTYTDTAFF. Full variable domain (remainder filled in from reference TRBV30 and TRBJ1-1): SQTIHQWPATLVQPVGSPLSLECTVEGTSNPNLYWYRQAAGRGLQLLFYSVGIGQISSEVPQNLSASRPQDRQFILSSKKLLLSDSGFYLCAWSVTYTDTAFFGQGTRLTVV.

A word on this clone: The missing CDR3 end, 3 residues past where the read stops, is filled in from the germline J gene. The chain combines TRBV29-1 with TRBJ2-5, with D perhaps TRBD1 (6 bases). Deletions cut 6 bases from V and 0 bases from J, with 14 bases between. CDR3 length equals 14 residues. Germline V lookup: CDR1 SQVTM, CDR2 ANQGSEA. Here the CDR3 reads CSVHRDTYQETQYF. The sequenced CDR3 bases are TGCAGCGTCCATAGGGACACATACCAAGAGACC.

CDR3: CASTPETGNNQPQHF. The DNA read from the CDR3 is TGTGCCAGTACGCCCGAGACAGGGAACAATCAGCCC. The chain has TRBV19 and TRBJ1-5; TRBD1 matches at 7 bases. The read stops 3 residues short of the end of the CDR3; the missing end is completed from the germline J gene. The CDR3 has 15 residues. V lost 7 bases, J lost 3 bases, and 9 bases stayed unmatched. The germline CDR1 and CDR2 sequences are LNHDA and SQIVND (reference sequence).

Points on this clone: The CDR3 extends 3 residues past the end of the read, so its final part is completed from the germline J gene. The rearrangement links TRBV5-4 to TRBJ2-3; 11 bases match TRBD2. The germline gives CDR1 SGHNT, CDR2 YYREEE (reference sequence). This CDR3 spans 15 amino acids. Trimming took 1 base from V and 3 from J; bases not matched to a gene: 1. The CDR3 is CASSLRLAGTDTQYF. The DNA read from the CDR3 is TGTGCCAGCAGCTTGAGACTAGCGGGGACAGATACG.

Of note for this clone: Read coverage stops 3 residues before the CDR3 terminus; the germline J gene supplies the remainder. The rearrangement links TRBV7-9 to TRBJ2-4; D is perhaps TRBD1 (6 bases). The CDR3 runs to 15 residues. CDR1 is SEHNR, CDR2 FQNEAQ, per germline (reference sequence). The covered CDR3 bases are TGTGCCAGCAGCTTAGAAATACAGGGCTACTATGGT. It yields the protein CASSLEIQGYYG. The full CDR3 protein is CASSLEIQGYYGQYF.

A word on this clone: The read is 3 residues too short to cover the CDR3 end, so that end is filled in from the germline J gene. This chain joins TRBV19 and TRBJ2-3; TRBD1 agrees at 8 bases. This CDR3 region has 15 residues. The germline V gene has CDR1 LNHDA and CDR2 SQIVND (reference sequence). The CDR3 sequence is CASSIPGGGSQPQYF. The CDR3 bases that were read are TGTGCCAGTAGTATCCCAGGGGGCGGCTCTCAGCCG.

In the case of this clone: The DNA ends 3 residues before the CDR3 does, and the rest of the CDR3 is filled in from the germline J gene. The J gene is TRBJ1-1, the V gene TRBV19, with D tentatively TRBD1 (5 bases). CDR1 is LNHDA, CDR2 SQIVND, per germline (reference sequence). This CDR3 spans 14 amino acids. CDR3 DNA (partial): TGTGCCAGTAGTATTGCGGGGCATGCCGGGGAG. It yields the protein CASSIAGHAGE. In full, the CDR3 is CASSIAGHAGEAFF.

This clone is called medium-sized based on its frequency. The CDR3 extends 3 residues past the end of the read, so its final part is completed from the germline J gene. The rearrangement links TRBV19 to TRBJ2-1, with D unclear. This CDR3 has 14 amino acids. The ends were cut back, 3 bases at V and 8 bases at J, with 14 bases in the middle. Germline CDR1 LNHDA, CDR2 SQIVND (reference sequence). CDR3 bases read: TGTGCCAGTAGTATCGCACTCCATCTGGATGAG. It codes for CASSIALHLDE. The whole CDR3 reads CASSIALHLDEQFF.

As concerns this clone: Sequencing ends 3 residues short of the CDR3 end; the germline J gene provides the rest. This chain links TRBV6-4 with TRBJ2-1, with 9 bases identical to TRBD1. The CDR3 length is 13 residues. Trimming cost V 8 bases and J 8 bases; bases outside gene matches: 7. The germline CDR1 and CDR2 sequences are MRHNA and SNTAGT. The CDR3 loop is CASGTGNRDEQFF. The covered CDR3 bases are TGTGCCAGCGGGACAGGGAATAGGGATGAG.

A word on this clone: The read finishes 3 residues shy of the CDR3 end, and the germline J gene is used to complete it. The V and J genes are TRBV20-1 and TRBJ2-7; D might be TRBD2 (6 bases). With 2 bases removed from V and 3 bases from J, the gap between germline ends came to 23 bases. The CDR3 sequence is 17 residues long. The germline V gene has CDR1 DFQATT and CDR2 SNEGSKA (reference sequence). The CDR3 sequence: CSARSVEASAIFYEQYF. Incomplete CDR3 DNA: TGCAGTGCTAGATCTGTTGAGGCTAGCGCGATTTTCTACGAG.

Note on this clone: The CDR3 goes on 3 residues after the read ends, and that part is filled in from the germline J gene. The V gene is TRBV12-3 or TRBV12-4, the J gene TRBJ2-7, with 9 nucleotides matching TRBD2. Trimming took 3 bases from V and 4 from J; bases not matched to a gene: 10. The CDR3 length is 16 residues. The sequenced part of the CDR3 DNA is TGTGCCAGCAGTTTCTTATGGGGTAGCGGGAGTTACGAG. Its protein product is CASSFLWGSGSYE. The entire CDR3 protein is CASSFLWGSGSYEQYF.

For this clone: The CDR3 is cut off 3 residues early in the read; its end comes from the germline J gene. The V gene is TRBV5-1, the J gene TRBJ2-1; TRBD2 agrees at 7 bases. The germline V gene encodes CDR1 SGHRS and CDR2 YFSETQ. There are 15 residues in the CDR3. The ends lost 4 bases at V and 4 bases at J; junction bases unmatched: 8. The CDR3 loop is CASSPLSGEYNEQFF. The covered CDR3 bases are TGCGCCAGCAGCCCCTTAAGCGGGGAGTACAATGAG.

In regard to this clone: The read is 3 residues too short to cover the CDR3 end, so that end is filled in from the germline J gene. This chain uses TRBV30 with TRBJ1-4; D is undetermined. The CDR3 consists of 12 residues. Germline CDR1 reads GTSNPN; CDR2 reads SVGIG (reference sequence). The CDR3 bases that were read are TGTGCCTGGAATAGAGCTTTTTCACCA. Residues: CAWNRAFSP. The whole CDR3 sequence reads CAWNRAFSPLFF. The full variable domain, with the rest looked up from reference TRBV30 and TRBJ1-4, is SQTIHQWPATLVQPVGSPLSLECTVEGTSNPNLYWYRQAAGRGLQLLFYSVGIGQISSEVPQNLSASRPQDRQFILSSKKLLLSDSGFYLCAWNRAFSPLFFGSGTQLSVL.

The sequenced part of the CDR3 DNA is TGTGCCAGCAGTGACGGCCCTACAAACGGGGGGAACAATGAG. It yields the protein CASSDGPTNGGNNE. In full, the CDR3 is CASSDGPTNGGNNEQFF. The chain couples TRBV6-4 to TRBJ2-1; 7 bases align to TRBD2. The read ends 3 residues early relative to the CDR3; the germline J gene fills the gap. This CDR3 has 17 residues. Germline V gives CDR1 MRHNA, CDR2 SNTAGT. V shed 2 bases, J shed 5 bases, and the junction held 12 bases outside the gene matches.

Incomplete CDR3 DNA: TGTGCCAGCAGTGGGACAGGGAAGACAAATGAG. Translating it yields CASSGTGKTNE. The whole CDR3 protein reads CASSGTGKTNEQFF. This sequence joins TRBV6-1 and TRBJ2-1, with 8 bases matching TRBD1. The read terminates 3 residues before the CDR3 end, so the remaining end is supplied by the germline J gene. V lost 4 bases and J lost 7; bases outside the gene matches: 6. The CDR3 is made up of 14 amino acids. Germline V CDR1 and CDR2: MNHNS, SASEGT.

As regards this clone: The missing CDR3 end, 3 residues past where the read stops, is filled in from the germline J gene. This chain connects TRBV7-6 to TRBJ2-2, with D maybe TRBD2 (6 bases). CDR1 and CDR2 (germline): SGHVS, FNYEAQ. This CDR3 has 14 amino acids. The CDR3: CASSSGLPGEKLFF. CDR3 DNA (partial): TGTGCCAGCAGCTCGGGACTCCCGGGGGAAAAG.

CDR3: CASSFVLAGDSETQYF. Partial CDR3 DNA: TGTGCCAGCAGTTTTGTGTTAGCGGGAGATTCAGAGACC. The chain is built from TRBV12-3 or TRBV12-4 and TRBJ2-5, with TRBD2 matching over 9 bases. The CDR3 end is not reached by the read, which stops 3 residues before it; the germline J gene fills it in. V lost 3 bases, J lost 4 bases, and 9 bases stayed unmatched. The length of the CDR3 is 16 residues.

Worth noting for this clone: The read terminates 3 residues before the CDR3 end, so the remaining end is supplied by the germline J gene. This chain joins TRBV19 and TRBJ1-2, with D tentatively TRBD1 (6 bases). Germline CDR1 and CDR2: LNHDA and SQIVND (reference sequence). This CDR3 region has 17 residues. CDR3 residues: CASSISFGGAPPYDYTF. The part of the CDR3 DNA that was read is TGTGCCAGTAGTATATCATTTGGGGGCGCTCCACCCTACGAC.

Comment on this clone: The CDR3 goes on 3 residues after the read ends, and that part is filled in from the germline J gene. The J gene is TRBJ1-6, the V gene TRBV5-4, with D uncertain. The V and J ends lost 4 bases and 8 bases respectively, with 16 bases between them. Germline CDR1 SGHNT, CDR2 YYREEE (reference sequence). The CDR3 sequence is 15 residues long. The sequenced part of the CDR3 DNA is TGTGCCAGCAGCCATCCTGAGCGGGGAGATTCACCC. Protein sequence: CASSHPERGDSP. From start to end, the CDR3 is CASSHPERGDSPLHF.

Comments on this clone: The read stops 3 residues short of the end of the CDR3; the missing end is completed from the germline J gene. This chain connects TRBV6-4 to TRBJ2-3, with D perhaps TRBD2 (6 bases). Trimming removed 4 bases at V and 6 bases at J, with 17 bases between. This CDR3 has 15 residues. Germline-derived CDR1 and CDR2 are MRHNA and SNTAGT. CDR3 DNA (partial): TGTGCCAGCAGTGGGGGACCTCGCGGGGCCGATACG. The encoded protein is CASSGGPRGADT. In full, the CDR3 reads CASSGGPRGADTQYF.